These T cell receptor beta chains were read from a single sample in a study of shared T cell receptors in the human thymus. Clones were sequenced by immunoSEQ multiplex PCR, and TCRdb holds only the in-frame ones, with some missing. The table records about 730,000 clones, 70% to 90% of them present only once. The sample also formed part of further work on human thymus T cells.

What was sequenced was thymocytes. Receptors were obtained from a girl under three years old with a congenital heart defect. CDR3s include the opening cysteine and the closing phenylalanine or tryptophan. D genes are given only for firm matches. The size of a clone is reported for some rows only, either as once, few or many, or as a class for expanded clones.

clone_size d_call j_call v_call cdr3_nt cdr3_aa
NA TRBD1 TRBJ1-2 TRBV5-4 TGTGCCAGCAGCCGGGAGTGGCAAAAAAGGGGGCCCAACTATGGCTACACCTTC CASSREWQKRGPNYGYTF
NA NA TRBJ2-7 TRBV12-5 TGTGCCCGAGACAGTGATCAAAAACACTACGAGCAGTACTTC CARDSDQKHYEQYF
NA NA TRBJ1-5 TRBV4-1 TGCGCCAGCAGCCAAGTTCCCCTAAATCAGCCCCAGCATTTT CASSQVPLNQPQHF
NA TRBD1 TRBJ2-2 TRBV27 TGTGCCAGCAATTTAAGGGGGCGAAGCACCGGGGAGCTGTTTTTT CASNLRGRSTGELFF
NA TRBD1 TRBJ2-1 TRBV6-1 TGTGCCAGCAGAGACCGGGACAGGGGGCCCAATGAGCAGTTCTTC CASRDRDRGPNEQFF
few NA TRBJ1-1 TRBV7-2 TGTGCCAGCAGCCATACCGGGACAAGGAACACTGAAGCTTTCTTT CASSHTGTRNTEAFF
NA TRBD1 TRBJ2-5 TRBV9 TGTGCCAGCAGCGCGGACAGGCTCCAAGAGACCCAGTACTTC CASSADRLQETQYF
few TRBD1 TRBJ1-4 TRBV10-3 TGTGCCACCGGCACAGGGGGCGCTGATGAAAAACTGTTTTTT CATGTGGADEKLFF
NA NA TRBJ1-1 TRBV5-1 TGCGCCAGCAGCCGACTTCAGGGTAACACTGAAGCTTTCTTT CASSRLQGNTEAFF
NA NA TRBJ1-4 TRBV13 TGTGCCAGCAGCCACGGGACACCAGTAAAAACTAATGAAAAACTGTTTTTT CASSHGTPVKTNEKLFF
NA TRBD1 TRBJ2-7 TRBV14 TGTGCCAGCAGCCAAGATTCGTGGTGGACAGGCTCTCCCTACGAGCAGTACTTC CASSQDSWWTGSPYEQYF
NA NA TRBJ2-7 TRBV6-5 TGTGCCAGCTTTGGCCTAGCATCTCCTAACGAGCAGTACTTC CASFGLASPNEQYF
NA NA TRBJ1-6 TRBV30 TGTGCCTGGAGTGGGAACAGGAGCTCCTATAATTCACCCCTCCACTTT CAWSGNRSSYNSPLHF
once NA TRBJ2-1 TRBV5-1 TGCGCCAGCAGCTTGGAGACACCTGACTACAATGAGCAGTTCTTC CASSLETPDYNEQFF
NA NA TRBJ1-6 TRBV7-8 TGTGCCAGCAGCTACCAGACTCGGTATAATTCACCCCTCCACTTT CASSYQTRYNSPLHF
NA TRBD1 TRBJ2-4 TRBV28 TGTGCCAGCAGTTTAGACAGGGTAGCGGCCAAAAACATTCAGTACTTC CASSLDRVAAKNIQYF
NA NA TRBJ2-2 TRBV27 TGTGCCAGCAGTGCCCGACAGGAATCGAACACCGGGGAGCTGTTTTTT CASSARQESNTGELFF
NA NA TRBJ2-7 TRBV5-5 TGTGCCAGCAGCTCACCCCATCTTTTTACTGACAGGAGCGAGCAGTACTTC CASSSPHLFTDRSEQYF
NA TRBD1 TRBJ1-1 TRBV6-5 TGTGCCAGCAGTTACTCGGGACAGGGAGGCGCTGAAGCTTTCTTT CASSYSGQGGAEAFF
once TRBD1 TRBJ1-6 TRBV30 TGTGCCTGGACTGGACAGGGAAATAATTCACCCCTCCACTTT CAWTGQGNNSPLHF
few TRBD1 TRBJ1-1 TRBV7-9 TGTGCCAGCAGGGGGATCGGGCAGGGGGACACTGAAGCTTTCTTT CASRGIGQGDTEAFF
NA TRBD1 TRBJ1-5 TRBV6-1 TGTGCCAGCAGGGAAACAGGGGGCCCGCATTTT CASRETGGPHF
few NA TRBJ1-5 TRBV28 TGTGCCAGCAGTTTGGGGGGGACTCAGCAGCCCCAGCATTTT CASSLGGTQQPQHF
NA NA TRBJ1-1 TRBV14 TGTGCCAGCAGCCAAGAGCCGGGTTGGGTGAACACTGAAGCTTTCTTT CASSQEPGWVNTEAFF
NA NA TRBJ1-2 TRBV5-6 TGTGCCAGCAGCCCGGGCCTAACTACCAACGGGGACTATGGCTACACCTTC CASSPGLTTNGDYGYTF
NA NA TRBJ2-1 TRBV27 TGTGCCAGCAGTCAAATCCTCGACAGGGAGCAGTTCTTC CASSQILDREQFF
NA NA TRBJ1-2 TRBV28 TGTGCCAGCACCGTCGACAGGCCGCCCTATGGCTACACCTTC CASTVDRPPYGYTF
once NA TRBJ2-3 TRBV7-3 TGTGCCAGCAGCCTAAGGACAGCTTCTAGCACAGATACGCAGTATTTT CASSLRTASSTDTQYF
NA TRBD1 TRBJ1-6 TRBV30 TGTGCCTGGGCCGCGACCGGGACAGGGCAACTTATAGGCTCCTATAATTCACCCCTCCACTTT CAWAATGTGQLIGSYNSPLHF
NA TRBD1 TRBJ2-3 TRBV4-1 TGCGCCAGCAGCCACAAATATCCAGGGGGTAGTGATACGCAGTATTTT CASSHKYPGGSDTQYF
NA TRBD1 TRBJ1-6 TRBV5-6 TGTGCCAGCAGCTTGGCCTGCAGGGGGAACTCGGGTTCACCCCTCCACTTT CASSLACRGNSGSPLHF
NA NA TRBJ1-2 TRBV5-6 TGTGCCAGCAGCCAGATGATGGAGGTTATAGTTTCTTCCTATGGCTACACCTTC CASSQMMEVIVSSYGYTF
NA NA TRBJ1-2 TRBV4-1 TGCGCCAGCAGCCAAGAAACAAGACACCACTATGGCTACACCTTC CASSQETRHHYGYTF
NA NA TRBJ1-4 TRBV7-9 TGTGCCAGCAGCGCCGTCGGGGAACTAATAGGGGAAAAACTGTTTTTT CASSAVGELIGEKLFF
NA TRBD1 TRBJ2-4 TRBV4-3 TGCGCCAGCAGCCAAGAACCACAGAACCACTATATGGACAGGAGTAAAAACATTCAGTACTTC CASSQEPQNHYMDRSKNIQYF
NA NA TRBJ2-3 TRBV7-9 TGTGCCAGCAGCTTTGGGGGGAGCACAGATACGCAGTATTTT CASSFGGSTDTQYF
NA NA TRBJ1-1 TRBV7-2 TGTGCCAGCAGCTTATGGGCAGGGAAGAACACTGAAGCTTTCTTT CASSLWAGKNTEAFF
NA TRBD1 TRBJ1-1 TRBV15 TGTGCCACCAGCAGCGTGAGGAAAGGGGGCCGTGAAGGGCGGACTGAAGCTTTCTTT CATSSVRKGGREGRTEAFF
NA NA TRBJ2-1 TRBV9 TGTGCCAGCAGCTCAACGACAAGGACACCTTACAATGAGCAGTTCTTC CASSSTTRTPYNEQFF
NA NA TRBJ2-7 TRBV6-5 TGTGCCAGCAGTTACTCCGTTCTGAGGGCCGCCAACGAGCAGTACTTC CASSYSVLRAANEQYF
few TRBD1 TRBJ2-7 TRBV19 TGTGCCAGTAGTATTGTCGAGACAGGGCTGGAATCCTACGAGCAGTACTTC CASSIVETGLESYEQYF
NA NA TRBJ1-5 TRBV27 TGTGCCAGCAGATCTCAGGGCAGAAACAATCAGCCCCAGCATTTT CASRSQGRNNQPQHF
NA NA TRBJ2-3 TRBV4-3 TGCGCCAGCAGCCCAATACAGGGGGGGATTACTAGCACAGATACGCAGTATTTT CASSPIQGGITSTDTQYF
NA TRBD1 TRBJ2-7 TRBV5-4 TGTGCCACCACGGACAGGTCCTGGCACGAGCAGTACTTC CATTDRSWHEQYF
NA TRBD1 TRBJ2-2 TRBV27 TGTGCCAGCAGTTTCCGGACAGGGTACGACACCGGGGAGCTGTTTTTT CASSFRTGYDTGELFF
NA TRBD1 TRBJ2-7 TRBV19 TGTGCCAGTAGTACCGGGACAGGGGGCGATTCGGGTTACGAGCAGTACTTC CASSTGTGGDSGYEQYF
NA TRBD1 TRBJ2-3 TRBV11-2 TGTGCCAGCAGCTTACGTTTACAGGGGCCCACAGATACGCAGTATTTT CASSLRLQGPTDTQYF